Listed below are T cell receptor beta chains from one sample, sequenced in a study of blood T cell repertoires in COVID-19. Method: immunoSEQ multiplex PCR; TCRdb's copy keeps in-frame clones and lacks some. Of around 130,000 clones listed, roughly 84% are singletons. Sequencing was performed on peripheral blood. The source is a human donor in a cohort sampled during active COVID-19. The CDR3 runs from the conserved cysteine through the conserved F or W. A D gene is named only where the DNA matches it firmly. Size is omitted from some rows. Given values are once, few, many or a class for expanded clones.

v_gene,j_gene,abundance,d_gene,CDR3aa,CDR3nt
TRBV6-6,TRBJ1-3,NA,NA,CASSPSEGLTGNTIYF,TGTGCCAGCAGTCCATCGGAGGGTCTCACTGGAAACACCATATATTTT
TRBV24-1,TRBJ2-2,NA,NA,CATSDLQGTVTGELFF,TGTGCCACCAGTGATTTGCAGGGAACGGTGACCGGGGAGCTGTTTTTT
TRBV12-5,TRBJ1-5,NA,TRBD1,CASGTTGGAGKPQHF,TGTGCTAGTGGAACGACAGGGGGCGCGGGTAAGCCCCAGCATTTT
TRBV2,TRBJ2-5,NA,TRBD2,CASSDPGLAGGKGETQYF,TGTGCCAGCAGTGATCCGGGACTAGCGGGGGGGAAGGGAGAGACCCAGTACTTC
TRBV19,TRBJ1-5,NA,NA,CASSTPLKPQHF,TGTGCCAGTAGTACCCCACTTAAGCCCCAGCATTTT
TRBV7-8,TRBJ1-1,NA,TRBD1,CASSPRQGLGVTEAFF,TGTGCCAGCAGCCCCCGACAGGGGCTCGGGGTCACTGAAGCTTTCTTT
TRBV5-6,TRBJ1-2,NA,TRBD1,CASSLVGTGDGYTF,TGTGCCAGCAGCTTGGTCGGGACAGGGGATGGCTACACCTTC
TRBV5-8,TRBJ1-5,NA,TRBD1,CASSLGQGVYQPQHF,TGTGCCAGCAGCTTGGGACAGGGAGTGTACCAGCCCCAGCATTTT
TRBV5-1,TRBJ2-5,NA,TRBD2,CASNSGTSMETQYF,TGCGCCAGTAACTCCGGGACTAGCATGGAGACCCAGTACTTC
TRBV9,TRBJ2-1,NA,NA,CASSVATSNNEQFF,TGTGCCAGCAGCGTAGCTACGTCAAACAATGAGCAGTTCTTC
TRBV5-1,TRBJ2-1,NA,TRBD1,CASSAGQDVREQFF,TGCGCCAGCAGCGCGGGACAGGACGTGAGGGAGCAGTTCTTC
TRBV5-5,TRBJ1-4,NA,NA,CASSREEKLFF,TGTGCCAGCAGCCGTGAGGAAAAACTGTTTTTT
TRBV9,TRBJ2-7,NA,TRBD2,CASSPSGGSGVYEQYF,TGTGCCAGCAGCCCTAGCGGGGGTAGCGGGGTCTACGAGCAGTACTTC
TRBV24-1,TRBJ2-2,NA,NA,CATSGGVNTGELFF,TGTGCCACCAGTGGAGGTGTAAACACCGGGGAGCTGTTTTTT
TRBV11-3,TRBJ2-2,NA,TRBD2,CASSFSGTSGIHGELFF,TGTGCCAGCAGCTTTTCCGGGACTAGCGGTATTCACGGGGAGCTGTTTTTT
TRBV7-8,TRBJ2-7,NA,NA,CASSPKDGRYEQYF,TGTGCCAGCAGCCCCAAGGATGGGAGGTACGAGCAGTACTTC
TRBV5-1,TRBJ1-2,NA,TRBD1,CASSARDRGYGYTF,TGCGCCAGCAGCGCAAGGGACAGGGGGTACGGCTACACCTTC
TRBV7-9,TRBJ2-5,NA,NA,CASTTLETQYF,TGTGCCAGCACCACCCTAGAGACCCAGTACTTC
TRBV7-9,TRBJ1-2,NA,TRBD1,CASSLDRVGGYTF,TGTGCCAGCAGCCTCGACAGGGTGGGCGGCTACACCTTC
TRBV7-9,TRBJ2-7,few,TRBD2,CASSQTPGLAGGKTYEQYF,TGTGCCAGCAGCCAAACCCCGGGACTAGCGGGGGGCAAAACCTACGAGCAGTACTTC
TRBV28,TRBJ2-3,NA,TRBD2,CASSYLAGGLDTQYF,TGTGCCAGCAGTTATCTAGCGGGGGGGCTAGATACGCAGTATTTT
TRBV9,TRBJ1-6,NA,TRBD1,CASSARGTANSPLHF,TGTGCCAGCAGCGCAAGGGGGACAGCCAATTCACCCCTCCACTTT
TRBV6-6,TRBJ1-5,NA,NA,CASSPLRGGNSNQPQHF,TGTGCCAGCAGTCCCCTAAGGGGGGGCAATAGCAATCAGCCCCAGCATTTT
TRBV9,TRBJ1-4,once,TRBD1,CASSVYGQGREKLFF,TGTGCCAGCAGCGTATATGGACAGGGTCGCGAAAAACTGTTTTTT
TRBV5-1,TRBJ2-7,NA,TRBD1,CASSLGQGLGEQYF,TGCGCCAGCAGCTTGGGACAGGGTTTAGGGGAGCAGTACTTC
TRBV9,TRBJ1-1,NA,NA,CASSVDGRSNTEAFF,TGTGCCAGCAGCGTAGATGGGAGATCGAACACTGAAGCTTTCTTT
TRBV4-1,TRBJ1-1,few,TRBD1,CASSPPKDRALNTEAFF,TGCGCCAGCAGCCCCCCGAAGGACAGGGCACTGAACACTGAAGCTTTCTTT
TRBV6-5,TRBJ1-2,NA,NA,CASSYSRQIGGYTF,TGTGCCAGCAGTTACTCTCGACAGATAGGAGGCTACACCTTC
TRBV2,TRBJ2-1,NA,TRBD2,CASSGTRSRIEQFF,TGTGCCAGCAGCGGGACTAGGTCGCGGATTGAGCAGTTCTTC
TRBV4-1,TRBJ2-5,NA,TRBD2,CASSQDLPGGGETQYF,TGCGCCAGCAGCCAAGATTTACCGGGGGGTGGGGAGACCCAGTACTTC
TRBV18,TRBJ1-4,once,NA,CASSPQQGNGYEKLFF,TGTGCCAGCTCACCACAGCAGGGGAACGGGTATGAAAAACTGTTTTTT
TRBV27,TRBJ1-1,NA,TRBD1,CASSSPGQRFEAFF,TGTGCCAGCAGTTCCCCGGGACAGAGATTTGAAGCTTTCTTT
TRBV19,TRBJ1-2,NA,TRBD1,CASTNRDREHGYTF,TGTGCCAGTACCAATCGGGACAGGGAGCATGGCTACACCTTC
TRBV6-2/TRBV6-3,TRBJ2-7,NA,TRBD1,CASSYYTPRDRGSGYEQYF,TGTGCCAGCAGTTACTATACCCCCCGGGACAGGGGTAGTGGTTACGAGCAGTACTTC
TRBV6-6,TRBJ2-3,once,NA,CASRQGLTTDTQYF,TGTGCCAGCAGGCAGGGGCTTACCACAGATACGCAGTATTTT
TRBV19,TRBJ1-4,NA,NA,CASSMSGVTNEKLFF,TGTGCCAGTAGTATGTCCGGGGTTACTAATGAAAAACTGTTTTTT
TRBV5-1,TRBJ1-4,NA,TRBD1,CASSLGDRGTEKLFF,TGCGCCAGCAGCTTGGGGGACAGGGGAACTGAAAAACTGTTTTTT